This TCR beta chain was captured by sequencing in a study of PD-1 blockade in classical Hodgkin lymphoma (dated by TCRdb to 2018 to 2020). Regarding the research as a whole: Nivolumab dosing was 3 mg/kg intravenously every 2 weeks, continuing until either disease progression or unacceptable toxicity. A peripheral blood immune signature of response to PD-1 blockade in classical Hodgkin lymphoma was defined using TCR beta sequencing and CyTOF.

General findings and caveats noted by the study authors: The study covered only a single clinical trial cohort, and the causes of the repertoire differences, possibly disease activity or prior therapy, were still not defined. Baseline diversity similar to that of newly diagnosed patients was observed in trial patients achieving complete response, whereas significantly lower diversity was observed in partial responders and progressors. CD4+ but not CD8+ TCR diversity rose significantly by C4D1 (p=0.0027 vs p=0.16), most apparent in complete responders (p=0.02). Baseline TCR diversity was reported to be lower in newly diagnosed patients than in healthy donors and to be lower still in relapsed/refractory patients. Lower diversity was observed in patients in whom nivolumab was started less than 1 year after ASCT, and these patients were excluded from later analyses so that confounding by immune reconstitution would be avoided.

Genomic DNA was extracted with the Qiagen DNeasy kit from unsorted PBMCs and from negatively selected CD4+ and CD8+ fractions. TCR beta CDR3 regions were amplified by immunoSEQ multiplex PCR using primers annealing to V and J segments. Amplification bias was minimized using a synthetic immune receptor repertoire, and residual bias was removed computationally after sequencing. The authors' pipeline ran thus. Repertoire diversity was quantified as the Shannon entropy index using custom Python scripts. Unsorted, CD4+ and CD8+ repertoires were examined separately, except in combined analyses, for which CD4+ and CD8+ sequences were merged in silico. Clonal expansion was defined as at least a 2-fold frequency increase after treatment relative to C1D1, with a pseudocount of 0.5 for undetected baseline clones. Clones with 0 or 1 copy at C1D1 were classified as singleton clones, and clones with 2 or more copies were classified as non-singleton clones. Clones expanded in unsorted samples were annotated as CD4+, CD8+ or unknown by matching protein sequences in sorted samples from the same patient. Diversity changes from C1D1 to C4D1 were tested in paired samples using Wilcoxon tests. TCRdb retrieved this table from immuneACCESS and kept in-frame rearrangements only. Not all clones are present; in checked studies, unresolved V genes account for under half, and no reason is known for the remainder. From that table come the V and J calls and clone size; the DNA was used to work out D and trimming. Within this sample are over 85,000 clones, with about four fifths of them counted one time only. Roughly 16% of the sample rests with the top ten.

This specimen's time point label, interpreted: cycle 2 day 1 (C2D1) of nivolumab. Relapse after autologous stem cell transplantation had occurred in all trial patients, and cohorts A, B and C were distinguished by prior brentuximab vedotin exposure. The trial cohort was composed of under 70 patients with relapsed/refractory classical Hodgkin lymphoma, for whom complete response, partial response or progressive disease was recorded as best overall response. In the multi-cohort phase II CheckMate 205 trial, trial patients received single-agent nivolumab. An independent review committee assessed best overall response using the 2007 International Working Group response criteria. Trial PBMCs were collected just before the start of nivolumab (C1D1) and during therapy at cycle 2 day 1 and cycle 4 day 1. After peripheral blood was drawn into 8 mL Vacutainer Cell Preparation Tubes, PBMCs were isolated by centrifugation and then cryopreserved.

Regarding this clone: Its specific antigen is unknown. Base qualities are not recorded, but no much larger clone differs from it by a single base.

CDR1 and CDR2, looked up from the germline V gene (reference sequence), are SGHNT and YYREEE. The CDR3 contains 14 residues, cysteine and phenylalanine counted. CDR3 DNA is the only sequence kept; it has 42 bases, read in frame from the first base. The trim is 6 bases for V and 1 base for J, with a gap of 13 bases between the germline ends. The V and J segments used are TRBV5-4 and TRBJ1-1; the D gene is unclear. The sequencing here drew on peripheral blood mononuclear cells (PBMCs), taken before the second cycle of nivolumab. This TCR derives from a human donor with classical Hodgkin lymphoma. The DNA sequence follows: TGTGCCAGCACCCCTGGGCCGCGGAACACTGAAGCTTTCTTT. This gives the protein CASTPGPRNTEAFF.